The clone carrying this TCR beta chain was seen just once. Antigen unknown. This sample is part of a study of T cells after posttransplantation cyclophosphamide. Study observations and caveats: TRB overlap between skin or GI tissue T cells and blood was limited. After PTCy, TRB diversity resembled that of CNI/methotrexate controls. Donor CD8+ memory clones often dominated recipient blood repertoires at later times.

Cells defined as naive were viable CD3+CD4+ or CD3+CD8+ and CCR7+CD45RA+CD45RO-CD95-CD27+CD28+. Sequenced by immunoSEQ multiplex PCR; TCRdb stores in-frame clones only, minus some. The table includes about 22,000 clones, about 97% detected once. This CDR3 comprises 14 residues. Germline-derived CDR1 and CDR2 are KGHSH and LQKENI. Losses at the gene ends were 3 bases for V and 2 bases for J; bases not matched to a gene: 0. Sequenced sample: naive CD4+ T cells sorted from PBMCs. This clonotype originated in a man between 50 and 59 years old in good health, CMV-negative, and a related stem cell transplant donor. V gene TRBV18 combines with J gene TRBJ1-2, with TRBD1 identical over 10 bases. The CDR3 protein is CASSPGQGNYGYTF. CDR3 nucleotides: TGTGCCAGCTCACCGGGACAGGGGAACTATGGCTACACCTTC.